One sample yielded the 26 T cell receptor beta chains listed below, sequenced in a study of T-cell reconstitution after alpha-beta-depleted transplantation in children. Preparation of the TCRbeta library involved a method that used unique molecular identifiers. TCRdb reanalysed the PCR reads using MiXCR and keeps one entry per CDR3 protein. The table has hundreds of thousands of distinct CDR3 sequences, around 10% seen once. The sequenced sample was PBMCs, obtained before TCRalphabeta/CD19-depleted stem cell transplant. Source of these receptors: a boy in the first two years of life with acute myeloid leukemia, due to receive a stem cell transplant.

This clonotype has more than one count but fewer than ten. The J gene is TRBJ2-7, the V gene TRBV5-1, with D unresolved. The CDR3 runs 15 residues. Trimming took off 0 bases at V and 6 bases at J, with 16 bases between the two ends. Germline V lookup: CDR1 SGHRS, CDR2 YFSETQ. CDR3 in DNA: TGCGCCAGCAGCTTGGGTCGGGTCGGGCTCGGCGAGCAGTACTTC. Protein product: CASSLGRVGLGEQYF.

This clonotype came up many times. The V call is TRBV27, the J call TRBJ2-7; D is possibly TRBD2 (7 bases). Trimming pared 1 base from V and 2 bases from J, leaving 12 bases between. The CDR3 totals 15 residues. Per the germline V gene, CDR1 is MNHEY and CDR2 is SMNVEV (reference sequence). The CDR3 coding sequence is TGTGCCAGCAGTTTATGGGGGGGCCATGCCTACGAGCAGTACTTC. Translating it yields CASSLWGGHAYEQYF.

The J gene is TRBJ2-7, the V gene TRBV5-1; the D is unclear. This CDR3 is 15 amino acids long. V shed 2 bases and J shed 2 bases, with 14 bases lying between them. CDR1 and CDR2 (germline): SGHRS, YFSETQ. In DNA, the CDR3 is TGCGCCAGCAGCTTTCGCACAGTTGTTACCTACGAGCAGTACTTC. Translation gives CASSFRTVVTYEQYF.

The rearrangement links TRBV5-1 to TRBJ2-1; 8 bases are a match to TRBD1. There are 15 residues in the CDR3. The germline CDR1 and CDR2 sequences are SGHRS and YFSETQ. J gave up 0 bases and V 4 bases, and 3 bases lay outside the gene matches. The CDR3 here is CASSRTGPSYNEQFF. The DNA of the CDR3 is TGCGCCAGCAGCCGGACAGGGCCCTCCTACAATGAGCAGTTCTTC. Full variable domain (missing parts from reference TRBV5-1 and TRBJ2-1): KAGVTQTPRYLIKTRGQQVTLSCSPISGHRSVSWYQQTPGQGLQFLFEYFSETQRNKGNFPGRFSGRQFSNSRSEMNVSTLELGDSALYLCASSRTGPSYNEQFFGPGTRLTVL.

This clonotype was observed many times. The genes are TRBV7-3 and TRBJ2-5; maybe TRBD2 (6 bases). Trimming removed 5 bases at V and 4 bases at J, with 11 bases between. This CDR3 comprises 13 residues. Per the germline V gene, CDR1 is SGHTA and CDR2 is FQGTGA. CDR3 bases: TGTGCCAGCAGCCCGGGCGGGATAGAGACCCAGTACTTC. Its translation is CASSPGGIETQYF.

This clonotype was observed a few times. The chain combines TRBV20-1 with TRBJ2-2; perhaps TRBD1 as D (6 bases). The germline V gene encodes CDR1 DFQATT and CDR2 SNEGSKA (reference sequence). Trimming stripped 6 bases from V and 4 bases from J, with 18 bases between. CDR3 length: 15 amino acids. The CDR3 loop reads CSAKATGIATGELFF. The DNA of the CDR3 is TGCAGTGCGAAGGCTACAGGGATCGCCACCGGGGAGCTGTTTTTT.

This clonotype was picked up a small number of times. This chain uses TRBV30 with TRBJ1-5; D not resolved. Looked up from germline, CDR1 is GTSNPN and CDR2 is SVGIG (reference sequence). This CDR3 spans 13 amino acids. V was pared by 0 bases and J by 0 bases, with 3 bases between. The chain's CDR3 is CAWSVGSNQPQHF. The CDR3 DNA follows: TGTGCCTGGAGTGTGGGTAGCAATCAGCCCCAGCATTTT. The variable domain in full, completed from reference TRBV30 and TRBJ1-5, reads SQTIHQWPATLVQPVGSPLSLECTVEGTSNPNLYWYRQAAGRGLQLLFYSVGIGQISSEVPQNLSASRPQDRQFILSSKKLLLSDSGFYLCAWSVGSNQPQHFGDGTRLSIL.

Of note for this clonotype: A much larger clone lies one base from this, so it may be a read error. The J gene is TRBJ2-7, the V gene TRBV2; D is uncertain. This CDR3 region has 12 residues. Trimming took off 6 bases at V and 5 bases at J, with 11 bases between the two ends. Germline CDR1 and CDR2: SNHLY and FYNNEI. The chain's CDR3 is CASRPKAHEQYF. CDR3 bases: TGTGCCAGCAGGCCGAAGGCTCACGAGCAGTACTTC.

This clonotype was detected many times. This chain uses TRBV6-1 with TRBJ2-7; TRBD2 agrees at 11 bases. After removal of 6 bases from V and 2 bases from J, the junction contained 6 bases not matched to a gene. This CDR3 region has 15 residues. Germline V gene data show CDR1 as MNHNS and CDR2 as SASEGT. The DNA for the CDR3 is TGTGCCAGCAGGTCAACTAGCGGGGGCCCCTACGAGCAGTACTTC. Translated, it gives CASRSTSGGPYEQYF.

This clonotype was detected only a few times. The V gene is TRBV6-5, the J gene TRBJ2-2, with 8 bases lining up with TRBD2. The CDR3 consists of 16 residues. The V and J ends lost 2 bases and 2 bases, in that order; junction bases with no gene match: 4. Germline V lookup: CDR1 MNHEY, CDR2 SVGAGI. This chain's CDR3 is CASSYRRGANTGELFF. The CDR3 DNA sequence: TGTGCCAGCAGTTACAGGCGGGGGGCCAACACCGGGGAGCTGTTTTTT.

This clonotype was seen at least ten times. The gene calls are TRBV18 and TRBJ2-5; TRBD2 agrees at 10 bases. Germline loops: CDR1 KGHSH, CDR2 LQKENI. The CDR3 is made up of 16 amino acids. V was pared by 4 bases and J by 3 bases, with 8 bases of the junction left unmatched. This chain's CDR3 is CASSRPFLAGEETQYF. The DNA for the CDR3 is TGTGCCAGCTCACGACCGTTTCTAGCGGGAGAAGAGACCCAGTACTTC. Using reference TRBV18 and TRBJ2-5 for the parts outside the CDR3, the full variable domain is NAGVMQNPRHLVRRRGQEARLRCSPMKGHSHVYWYRQLPEEGLKFMVYLQKENIIDESGMPKERFSAEFPKEGPSILRIQQVVRGDSAAYFCASSRPFLAGEETQYFGPGTRLLVL.

This clonotype was counted at least ten times. The rearrangement uses TRBV20-1 and TRBJ1-2; the D gene is possibly TRBD1 (5 bases). Germline CDR1 and CDR2: DFQATT and SNEGSKA (reference sequence). V lost 2 bases and J 1 base, leaving 11 bases between the germline ends. The CDR3 has 14 residues. The CDR3 is CSARPRVDNYGYTF. CDR3 nucleotide sequence: TGCAGTGCTAGACCCAGGGTTGATAACTATGGCTACACCTTC.

This chain connects TRBV28 to TRBJ1-5; 9 bases fit TRBD1. The CDR3 sequence is 14 residues long. J lost 0 bases, V lost 10 bases, and 4 bases had no gene match. Germline loops: CDR1 MDHEN, CDR2 SYDVKM. CDR3 nucleotide sequence: TGTGCCATCGACAGGGGGTATAGCAATCAGCCCCAGCATTTT. Translating gives CAIDRGYSNQPQHF.

This clonotype came up many times. The V and J genes are TRBV5-1 and TRBJ2-1; D gene unclear. Germline assignment: CDR1 SGHRS and CDR2 YFSETQ. The V end was cut by 0 bases, the J end by 8 bases, with 9 bases between. The CDR3 has 13 amino acids. This CDR3 is CASSLATDHEQFF. The CDR3 DNA is TGCGCCAGCAGCTTGGCAACAGACCATGAGCAGTTCTTC.

This clonotype appeared a single time. A much more abundant neighbour one base away suggests this may be a read error. The CDR3 region has the DNA TGTGCCAGCAGTTACCTCCTGACTCACGATGAGCAGTTCTTC. Protein sequence: CASSYLLTHDEQFF. V usage is TRBV6-2 or TRBV6-3 and J usage is TRBJ2-1; no clear D gene. From germline, CDR1 is MNHEY and CDR2 SVGEGT. There are 14 residues in the CDR3. Between the trimmed V and J ends, which lost 2 bases and 8 bases, there was a span of 13 bases.

This clonotype was counted a few times. The gene calls are TRBV5-1 and TRBJ2-1; 7 positions agree with TRBD2. J gave up 9 bases and V 2 bases, and 17 bases lay outside the gene matches. CDR1 is SGHRS, CDR2 YFSETQ, per germline. This CDR3 is 17 amino acids long. The CDR3 DNA reads as TGCGCCAGCAGCTTTTTGGGTCCCACTAGCGCTGGAATTGAGCAGTTCTTC. This codes for CASSFLGPTSAGIEQFF. Together with reference TRBV5-1 and TRBJ2-1, the CDR3 gives the full variable domain: KAGVTQTPRYLIKTRGQQVTLSCSPISGHRSVSWYQQTPGQGLQFLFEYFSETQRNKGNFPGRFSGRQFSNSRSEMNVSTLELGDSALYLCASSFLGPTSAGIEQFFGPGTRLTVL.

The sample holds many counts of this clonotype. The rearrangement joins TRBV5-5 to TRBJ1-2; D ambiguous. Trimming pared 4 bases from V and 8 bases from J, leaving 9 bases between. Per the germline V gene, CDR1 is SGHKS and CDR2 is YYEKEE (reference sequence). The CDR3 loop spans 11 amino acids. The CDR3 loop reads CASSANRGYTF. The CDR3 DNA sequence: TGTGCCAGCAGCGCGAACCGGGGCTACACCTTC.

This clonotype was counted many times. The rearrangement links TRBV9 to TRBJ2-3; 9 bases are a match to TRBD2. The CDR3 spans 16 residues. Germline V gene data show CDR1 as SGDLS and CDR2 as YYNGEE. The V and J ends lost 3 bases and 2 bases, in that order; junction bases with no gene match: 7. CDR3 amino acids: CASSGFSGGATDTQYF. For the CDR3, the DNA is TGTGCCAGCAGCGGATTTAGCGGGGGAGCCACAGATACGCAGTATTTT.

This clonotype has a handful of counts. The V gene is TRBV12-3 or TRBV12-4, the J gene TRBJ2-7; the match to TRBD1 covers 11 bases. With V trimmed by 3 bases and J by 4 bases, 8 bases remained unmatched. This CDR3 is 16 amino acids long. CDR3 loop: CASSFAGTGGGYEQYF. In DNA form, the CDR3 reads TGTGCCAGCAGTTTTGCGGGGACAGGGGGAGGTTACGAGCAGTACTTC.

The J gene is TRBJ1-6, the V gene TRBV5-4; 7 bases line up with TRBD1. V lost 4 bases and J lost 8; bases outside the gene matches: 9. The CDR3 has 15 residues. Germline CDR1 SGHNT, CDR2 YYREEE (reference sequence). The CDR3 coding sequence is TGTGCCAGCAGCCCTTTAACAGGGGCCGATTCACCCCTCCACTTT. This sequence encodes CASSPLTGADSPLHF.

This clonotype was counted between two and nine times. The V call is TRBV7-9, the J call TRBJ2-1, with 10 positions matching TRBD2. J gave up 6 bases and V 7 bases, and 9 bases lay outside the gene matches. Germline CDR1 and CDR2: SEHNR and FQNEAQ (reference sequence). The CDR3 is 15 residues long. The CDR3 DNA reads TGTGCCAGCAAGAAAAGCGGGAGGGCTAGCAATGAGCAGTTCTTC. Its protein is CASKKSGRASNEQFF. Complete variable domain (other parts from reference TRBV7-9 and TRBJ2-1): DTGVSQNPRHKITKRGQNVTFRCDPISEHNRLYWYRQTLGQGPEFLTYFQNEAQLEKSRLLSDRFSAERPKGSFSTLEIQRTEQGDSAMYLCASKKSGRASNEQFFGPGTRLTVL.

The chain recombines TRBV20-1 with TRBJ2-1; 12 bases are shared with TRBD2. The CDR3 loop spans 13 amino acids. Germline loops: CDR1 DFQATT, CDR2 SNEGSKA (reference sequence). Trimming cost V 5 bases and J 10 bases; bases outside gene matches: 6. Written as DNA, the CDR3 is TGCAGTGCTGGACTAGCGGGACGGTTCGAGCAGTTCTTC. Protein sequence: CSAGLAGRFEQFF.

At least ten counts were recorded for this clonotype. The rearrangement uses TRBV7-8 and TRBJ2-7; D tentatively fits TRBD1 or TRBD2 (5 bases each). This CDR3 comprises 14 residues. The V end was cut by 7 bases, the J end by 3 bases, with 16 bases between. CDR1 SGHVS and CDR2 FQNEAQ come from the germline V gene. CDR3 sequence: CASTTRDGDYEQYF. CDR3 in DNA: TGTGCCAGCACCACCCGGGACGGGGACTACGAGCAGTACTTC.

This clonotype showed up many times. Since the CDR3 does not end with the conserved phenylalanine or tryptophan, this likely comes from a read error. No DNA is shown, since the ends of the CDR3 on it are uncertain; the CDR3 is the one TCRdb lists. The CDR3 spells CASRGDRDLN. The rearrangement links TRBV2 to TRBJ2-7; the listed D gene, TRBD1, was not tested against the DNA. The CDR3 spans 10 residues, counting both ends. CDR1 SNHLY and CDR2 FYNNEI come from the germline V gene.

A few counts support this clonotype. The J gene is TRBJ1-1, the V gene TRBV20-1; D is unresolved. The germline gives CDR1 DFQATT, CDR2 SNEGSKA (reference sequence). V was trimmed by 4 bases and J by 1 base, leaving 4 bases between them. The length of the CDR3 is 11 residues. The CDR3 loop reads CSATGNTEAFF. DNA for the CDR3: TGCAGTGCTACAGGGAACACTGAAGCTTTCTTT.

This clonotype has only a few counts. The J gene is TRBJ1-6, the V gene TRBV3-1, with D unresolved. V gave up 3 bases and J gave up 2 bases, with 8 bases separating them. The CDR3 contains 15 residues. CDR1 LGHDT and CDR2 YNNKEL come from the germline V gene (reference sequence). The CDR3 sequence: CASSQGVTYNSPLHF. CDR3 coding DNA: TGTGCCAGCAGCCAGGGTGTTACCTATAATTCACCCCTCCACTTT. The whole variable domain, filled in from reference TRBV3-1 and TRBJ1-6, reads DTAVSQTPKYLVTQMGNDKSIKCEQNLGHDTMYWYKQDSKKFLKIMFSYNNKELIINETVPNRFSPKSPDKAHLNLHINSLELGDSAVYFCASSQGVTYNSPLHFGNGTRLTVT.